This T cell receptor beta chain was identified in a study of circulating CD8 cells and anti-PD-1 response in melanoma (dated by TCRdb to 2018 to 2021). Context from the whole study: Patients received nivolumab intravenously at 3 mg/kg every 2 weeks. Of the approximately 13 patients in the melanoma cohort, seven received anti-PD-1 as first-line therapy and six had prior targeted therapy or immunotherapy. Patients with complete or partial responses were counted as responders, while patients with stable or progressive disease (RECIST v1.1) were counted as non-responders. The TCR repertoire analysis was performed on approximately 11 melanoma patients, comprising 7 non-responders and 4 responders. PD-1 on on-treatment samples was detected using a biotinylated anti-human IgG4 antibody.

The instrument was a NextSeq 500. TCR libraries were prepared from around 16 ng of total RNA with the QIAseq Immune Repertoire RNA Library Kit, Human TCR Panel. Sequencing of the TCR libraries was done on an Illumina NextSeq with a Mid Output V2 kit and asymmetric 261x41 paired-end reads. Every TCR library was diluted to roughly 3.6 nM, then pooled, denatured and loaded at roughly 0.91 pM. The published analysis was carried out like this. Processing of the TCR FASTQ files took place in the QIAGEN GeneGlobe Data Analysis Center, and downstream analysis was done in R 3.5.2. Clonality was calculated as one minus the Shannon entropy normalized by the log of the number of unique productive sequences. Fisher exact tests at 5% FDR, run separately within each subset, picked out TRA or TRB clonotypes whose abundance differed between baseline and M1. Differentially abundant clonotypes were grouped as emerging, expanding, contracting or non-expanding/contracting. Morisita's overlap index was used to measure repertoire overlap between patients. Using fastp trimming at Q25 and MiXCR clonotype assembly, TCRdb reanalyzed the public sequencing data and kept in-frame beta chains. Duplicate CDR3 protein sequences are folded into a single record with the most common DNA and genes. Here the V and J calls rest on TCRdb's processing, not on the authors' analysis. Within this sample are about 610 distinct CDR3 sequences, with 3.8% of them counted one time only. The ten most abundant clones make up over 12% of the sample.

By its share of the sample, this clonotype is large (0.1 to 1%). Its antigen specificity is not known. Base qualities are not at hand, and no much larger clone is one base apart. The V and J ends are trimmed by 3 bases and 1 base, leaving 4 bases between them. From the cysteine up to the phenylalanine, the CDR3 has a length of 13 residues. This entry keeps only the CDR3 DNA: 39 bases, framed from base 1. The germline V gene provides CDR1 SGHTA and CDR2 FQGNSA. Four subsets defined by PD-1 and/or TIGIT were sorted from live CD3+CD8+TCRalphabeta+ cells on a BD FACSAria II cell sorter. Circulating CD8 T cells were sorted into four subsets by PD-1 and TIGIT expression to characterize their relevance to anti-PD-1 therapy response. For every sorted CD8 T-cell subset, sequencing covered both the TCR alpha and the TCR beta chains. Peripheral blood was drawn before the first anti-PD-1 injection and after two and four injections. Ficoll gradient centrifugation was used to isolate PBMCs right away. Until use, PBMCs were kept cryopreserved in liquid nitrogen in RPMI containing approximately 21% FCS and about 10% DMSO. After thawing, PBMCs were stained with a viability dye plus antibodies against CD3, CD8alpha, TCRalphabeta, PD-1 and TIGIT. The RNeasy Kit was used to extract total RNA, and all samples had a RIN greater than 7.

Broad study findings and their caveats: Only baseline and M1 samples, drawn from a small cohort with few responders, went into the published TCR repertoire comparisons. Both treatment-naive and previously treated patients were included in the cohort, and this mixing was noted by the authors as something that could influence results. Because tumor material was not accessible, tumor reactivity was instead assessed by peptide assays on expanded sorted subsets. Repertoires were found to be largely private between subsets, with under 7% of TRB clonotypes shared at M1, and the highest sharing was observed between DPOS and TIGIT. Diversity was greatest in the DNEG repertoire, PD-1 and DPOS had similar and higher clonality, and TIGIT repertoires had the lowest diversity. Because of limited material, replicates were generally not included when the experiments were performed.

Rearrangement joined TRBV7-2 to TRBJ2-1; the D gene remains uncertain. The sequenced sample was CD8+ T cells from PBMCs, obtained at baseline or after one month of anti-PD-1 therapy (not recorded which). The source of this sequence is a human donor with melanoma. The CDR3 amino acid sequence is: CASSFRSYNEQFF. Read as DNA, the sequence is TGTGCCAGCAGCTTCCGATCCTACAATGAGCAGTTCTTC.